This TCR beta chain came from a study of cytomegalovirus exposure and HLA in healthy donors. PCR involved 60 Vbeta and 13 Jbeta primers. Sequenced by immunoSEQ multiplex PCR; TCRdb stores in-frame clones only, minus some. Of under 200,000 clones listed, 65% to 80% are singletons. Between the trimmed V and J ends, which lost 2 bases and 13 bases, there was a span of 15 bases. This CDR3 contains 13 residues. Germline V gene data show CDR1 as MGHRA and CDR2 as YSYEKL. Study results and caveats: In an earlier analysis, productive rearrangement rates for most beta V segments clustered near 87% or 30%.

A remark on this clone: Its antigen is undetermined.

The origin of this receptor is a woman in her 40s in good health and CMV-seropositive. Sequenced sample: PBMCs. The gene calls are TRBV4-1 and TRBJ1-3; D gene ambiguous. CDR3 amino acids: CASSQLLRGQIYF. DNA for the CDR3: TGCGCCAGCAGCCAACTTTTGCGGGGTCAGATATATTTT.